This T cell receptor (beta chain) emerged from a study of blood T cell repertoires in COVID-19. At the level of the study: The study drew acute and convalescent COVID-19 samples from the United States, Italy and Spain. In each case, the material was cDNA or gDNA derived from T cells, B-cell-depleted T cells, or PBMCs.

Seattle patients were enrolled during active infection and followed longitudinally. Per the study methods: Counts of nucleated cells, estimated from reference gene primer amplification, were obtained. TCRdb keeps only in-frame clones here, not all; method: immunoSEQ multiplex PCR. Clone size and V and J calls were adopted from that table, with D and trimming inferred from the DNA. The sample consists of 140,000 or so clones, about 87% of them appearing once. Germline CDR1 reads LGHDT; CDR2 reads YNNKEL (reference sequence). With V trimmed by 6 bases and J by 1 base, 6 bases remained unmatched. This CDR3 contains 14 residues.

The material sequenced was peripheral blood. The chain uses TRBV3-1 (or the pseudogene TRBV3-2) and TRBJ2-7; TRBD2 matches at 7 bases. The receptor comes from a human donor with COVID-19, enrolled during active disease. The donor label of this sample is uncertain. The CDR3 nucleotides read TGTGCCAGCAGAGCGGGGCCCCGATCCTACGAGCAGTACTTC. It specifies CASRAGPRSYEQYF.